This TCR beta chain was observed in a study of blood T cell repertoires in COVID-19. As for the study in general: Some COVID-19 samples were acute and others convalescent; all came from the United States, Italy and Spain. From T cells, B-cell-depleted T cells, or PBMCs came the material, which was cDNA or gDNA.

V lost 4 bases, J lost 3 bases, and 4 bases stayed unmatched. There are 14 residues in the CDR3. Germline V CDR1 and CDR2: MGHDK, SYGVNS. Original data processing: Estimates of nucleated cell counts were drawn from the amplification of reference gene primers. The repertoire was sequenced with immunoSEQ multiplex PCR; TCRdb's copy has only in-frame clones and lacks some. V, J and clone size derive from that table, while D and trimming were established from the DNA sequence. Of around 240,000 clones in the sample, 70% to 90% were seen once. The clonotype comes from a man between 40 and 49 years old with acute or convalescent COVID-19. Sequenced input: peripheral blood. The chain combines TRBV25-1 with TRBJ1-2, with TRBD1 matching over 8 bases. CDR3 region: CASSGRDRHYGYTF. CDR3 DNA sequence: TGTGCCAGCAGTGGCCGGGACAGGCACTATGGCTACACCTTC.